One and the same sample provided the 20 T cell receptor beta chains below, sequenced in a study of T-cell memory formation after mild COVID-19. TCRdb reprocessed the 5' RACE reads via MiXCR and lists one record per CDR3 protein. Of roughly 340,000 distinct CDR3 sequences listed, around a sixth are singletons. The sample consisted of PBMCs or a T cell subset sorted from them (not recorded which). Receptors originate from a man younger than 35 who had mild COVID-19 (a few samples of this study predate the infection). Cell type and time point are not known.

The chain has TRBV4-1 and TRBJ1-1; a weak D match, TRBD1 (5 bases). CDR3 length: 17 amino acids. Trimming shortened V by 5 bases and J by 1 base, and 20 bases separated the two germline ends. Germline assignment: CDR1 MGHRA and CDR2 YSYEKL. The chain's CDR3 is CASSKPTGVFGNTEAFF. Written as DNA, the CDR3 is TGCGCCAGCAGCAAACCCACGGGGGTTTTCGGGAACACTGAAGCTTTCTTT.

This clonotype came up a few times. J is TRBJ1-2 and V is TRBV7-6; 8 bases map to TRBD1. CDR3 length equals 16 residues. Germline V gives CDR1 SGHVS, CDR2 FNYEAQ. Unmatched junction bases numbered 8, after V lost 3 bases and J lost 2 bases. The CDR3 region has the DNA TGTGCCAGCAGCTTGTGGGGCGCAGGGGGCAACTATGGCTACACCTTC. Its translation is CASSLWGAGGNYGYTF.

The V and J genes are TRBV5-1 and TRBJ2-1; 8 bases fit TRBD2. Per germline, CDR1 SGHRS and CDR2 YFSETQ. CDR3 length: 13 amino acids. J lost 6 bases, V lost 4 bases, and 3 bases had no gene match. CDR3 loop: CASSRTSSNEQFF. CDR3 DNA sequence: TGCGCCAGCAGCCGGACTAGCAGCAATGAGCAGTTCTTC. Combining the CDR3 with reference TRBV5-1 and TRBJ2-1 gives the whole variable domain KAGVTQTPRYLIKTRGQQVTLSCSPISGHRSVSWYQQTPGQGLQFLFEYFSETQRNKGNFPGRFSGRQFSNSRSEMNVSTLELGDSALYLCASSRTSSNEQFFGPGTRLTVL.

The sample holds a few counts of this clonotype. The J gene is TRBJ2-7, the V gene TRBV6-5; TRBD2 aligns across 8 bases. Germline CDR1 reads MNHEY; CDR2 reads SVGAGI. The length of the CDR3 is 18 residues. The J segment lost 2 bases and the V segment lost 5 bases, leaving 17 bases of the junction unmatched. The CDR3 is CASSQPSYFSGVAYEQYF. CDR3 in DNA: TGTGCCAGCAGTCAGCCGAGTTACTTTAGCGGGGTAGCCTACGAGCAGTACTTC.

The chain couples TRBV5-1 to TRBJ2-5; perhaps TRBD2 as D (5 bases). V was clipped by 4 bases and J by 4 bases, with 17 bases between them. The germline CDR1 and CDR2 sequences are SGHRS and YFSETQ. CDR3 length equals 15 residues. The CDR3 sequence is CASSPPGMSPETQYF. Here the CDR3 DNA reads TGCGCCAGCAGCCCCCCGGGAATGAGTCCAGAGACCCAGTACTTC.

V and J are TRBV7-2 and TRBJ1-5; a weak D match, TRBD1 (6 bases). The CDR3 covers 15 residues. Germline V gives CDR1 SGHTA, CDR2 FQGNSA. Deletions cut 4 bases from V and 3 bases from J, with 13 bases between. The CDR3 DNA sequence: TGTGCCAGCAGCTCCCCCGACAGGAACAATCAGCCCCAGCATTTT. It is translated as CASSSPDRNNQPQHF.

The chain uses TRBV4-2 and TRBJ1-2, with 8 bases identical to TRBD1. The length of the CDR3 is 14 residues. Germline CDR1 is LGHNA and CDR2 is YNFKEQ. V lost 3 bases and J lost 6; bases outside the gene matches: 6. In DNA form, the CDR3 reads TGTGCCAGCAGCCACTTCGGACAGGGAAATGGCTACACCTTC. As protein: CASSHFGQGNGYTF.

The J gene is TRBJ2-5, the V gene TRBV11-2; TRBD2 matches 13 bases. The CDR3 runs 17 residues. Germline V CDR1 and CDR2: SGHAT, FQNNGV. The trim removed 1 base at V and 0 bases at J, leaving 2 bases unmatched. CDR3 residues: CASSLGGLAGYQETQYF. Written as DNA, the CDR3 is TGTGCCAGCAGCTTAGGGGGACTAGCGGGGTACCAAGAGACCCAGTACTTC. The whole variable domain, remainder taken from reference TRBV11-2 and TRBJ2-5, is EAGVAQSPRYKIIEKRQSVAFWCNPISGHATLYWYQQILGQGPKLLIQFQNNGVVDDSQLPKDRFSAERLKGVDSTLKIQPAKLEDSAVYLCASSLGGLAGYQETQYFGPGTRLLVL.

This clonotype appeared many times. V gene TRBV5-5 combines with J gene TRBJ2-3; D is uncertain. CDR1 and CDR2 (germline): SGHKS, YYEKEE (reference sequence). V was cut by 0 bases and J by 3 bases, with 5 bases left in between. CDR3 size: 13 residues. The CDR3 protein is CASSLGPTDTQYF. The CDR3 DNA follows: TGTGCCAGCAGCTTGGGGCCGACAGATACGCAGTATTTT.

V is TRBV20-1 and J is TRBJ1-5; no firm D call. V lost 5 bases and J 5 bases, leaving 13 bases between the germline ends. CDR3 length: 13 residues. The germline gives CDR1 DFQATT, CDR2 SNEGSKA (reference sequence). The CDR3 bases are TGCAGTGCTGGCCCCGGCCGGGATCAGCCCCAGCATTTT. This sequence encodes CSAGPGRDQPQHF.

The table lists this clonotype with a few counts. This chain links TRBV11-2 with TRBJ2-3; possibly TRBD1 for D (7 bases). Trimming cost V 4 bases and J 2 bases, with 10 bases left between them. In germline, CDR1 is SGHAT, CDR2 FQNNGV. The CDR3 has 14 amino acids. In nucleotides, the CDR3 is TGTGCCAGCAGCTCCAGGGGGGACACAGATACGCAGTATTTT. This codes for CASSSRGDTDTQYF.

This clonotype was seen a few times. One junction end disagrees with the germline gene, perhaps due to a read error. V gene TRBV7-9 combines with J gene TRBJ2-2; possibly TRBD1 or TRBD2 for D (9 bases each). This CDR3 has 15 amino acids. The germline CDR1 and CDR2 sequences are SEHNR and FQNEAQ (reference sequence). The CDR3 here is CASSLAGQGPGELFF. The CDR3 bases are TGTGCCAGCAGCCTAGCGGGACAGGGACCCGGGGAGCTGTTTTTT.

The genes are TRBV13 and TRBJ1-3, with TRBD1 as a possible D gene (5 bases). Trimming stripped 5 bases from V and 0 bases from J, with 17 bases between. Germline CDR1 is PRHDT and CDR2 is FYEKMQ (reference sequence). This CDR3 has 17 residues. DNA for the CDR3: TGTGCCAGCAGCGACGAGTACAAGGGGAGCTCTGGAAACACCATATATTTT. Its protein is CASSDEYKGSSGNTIYF.

V gene TRBV3-1 combines with J gene TRBJ1-3; D is ambiguous. CDR3 length equals 14 residues. V dropped 1 base and J dropped 4 bases, with 8 bases sitting between them. CDR1 LGHDT and CDR2 YNNKEL come from the germline V gene (reference sequence). The CDR3 DNA is TGTGCCAGCAGCCAAGTGGAGACAGGAAACACCATATATTTT. This encodes CASSQVETGNTIYF.

The chain recombines TRBV24-1 with TRBJ2-2; 7 nucleotides line up with TRBD2. Trimming cost V 10 bases and J 3 bases; bases outside gene matches: 10. The CDR3 loop spans 15 amino acids. The V gene's germline CDR1 is KGHDR and CDR2 SFDVKD. CDR3 loop: CATARGETYTGELFF. CDR3 DNA sequence: TGTGCCACGGCCCGGGGGGAGACTTACACCGGGGAGCTGTTTTTT.

The V and J genes are TRBV4-3 and TRBJ1-4; the D is unclear. The germline V and J ends were trimmed by 1 base and 8 bases, with 14 bases remaining between them. This CDR3 has 15 residues. Germline CDR1 and CDR2: LGHNA and YSLEER. CDR3 residues: CASSQGNELGEKLFF. The DNA for the CDR3 is TGCGCCAGCAGCCAAGGGAATGAACTCGGGGAAAAACTGTTTTTT.

The chain joins TRBV7-2 to TRBJ2-1, with a tentative D call TRBD1 (5 bases). The CDR3 extends over 13 amino acids. V was pared by 2 bases and J by 12 bases, with 14 bases between. The V gene's germline CDR1 is SGHTA and CDR2 FQGNSA. CDR3 region: CASSLTTQGWQFF. The CDR3 DNA follows: TGTGCCAGCAGCTTAACCACCCAGGGATGGCAGTTCTTC.

In this sample, this clonotype turned up many times. The gene calls are TRBV12-3 or TRBV12-4 and TRBJ2-2; D unresolved. V was pared by 3 bases and J by 1 base, with 6 bases between. The CDR3 covers 14 residues. CDR3 in DNA: TGTGCCAGCAGTTTTGCCCGGAACACCGGGGAGCTGTTTTTT. It codes for CASSFARNTGELFF.

The rearrangement links TRBV28 to TRBJ2-5, with a tentative D call TRBD2 (5 bases). Germline V gene data show CDR1 as MDHEN and CDR2 as SYDVKM. CDR3 size: 16 residues. With 7 bases removed from V and 0 bases from J, the gap between germline ends came to 18 bases. The CDR3 protein is CASTAGLSGYQETQYF. In nucleotides, the CDR3 is TGTGCCAGCACGGCAGGACTTTCTGGGTACCAAGAGACCCAGTACTTC.

CDR3 region: CASKSATNEKLFF. As DNA, the CDR3 is TGTGCCAGCAAGTCAGCAACTAATGAAAAACTGTTTTTT. The rearrangement joins TRBV12-3 or TRBV12-4 to TRBJ1-4; D remains unclear. V dropped 7 bases and J dropped 0 bases, with 6 bases sitting between them. This CDR3 contains 13 residues.